A selection of T cell receptor beta chains follows, all from one sample in a study of blood T cells in healthy people across ages. TCRdb called the 5' RACE reads again in MiXCR, with one record for every CDR3 protein. The data show 1,100,000 or so distinct CDR3 sequences, 35% to 55% seen once. Source material: blood. Receptors originate from a woman aged 60-75 years in good health. Both conserved end residues are part of each CDR3. A D gene is named only where the DNA matches it firmly. Clone size, where shown, is once, few, many, or a class for clones that have expanded.

D: NA
J: TRBJ2-4
size: NA
V: TRBV29-1
CDR3: CSVEWTSIQYF
DNA: TGCAGCGTTGAGTGGACCTCGATTCAGTACTTC

D: NA
J: TRBJ2-5
size: NA
V: TRBV27
CDR3: CASSPRSSGETQYF
DNA: TGTGCCAGCAGTCCCCGGTCCAGCGGGGAGACCCAGTACTTC

D: NA
J: TRBJ2-5
size: many
V: TRBV29-1
CDR3: CSAGPSPKMQTQYF
DNA: TGCAGCGCGGGGCCTTCCCCCAAAATGCAGACCCAGTACTTC

D: NA
J: TRBJ2-7
size: few
V: TRBV5-1
CDR3: CASSLAEKPSEQYF
DNA: TGCGCCAGCAGCTTGGCCGAGAAACCCAGCGAGCAGTACTTC

D: NA
J: TRBJ2-3
size: many
V: TRBV12-3/TRBV12-4
CDR3: CASRLGADTQYF
DNA: TGTGCCAGCAGACTAGGGGCAGATACGCAGTATTTT

D: NA
J: TRBJ2-5
size: NA
V: TRBV10-3
CDR3: CAISPLQGYQETQYF
DNA: TGTGCCATCAGTCCCCTTCAAGGGTACCAAGAGACCCAGTACTTC

D: TRBD1
J: TRBJ1-6
size: few
V: TRBV28
CDR3: CASSRPGGEGSPLHF
DNA: TGTGCCAGCAGCCGCCCAGGGGGCGAGGGTTCACCCCTCCACTTT

D: NA
J: TRBJ2-7
size: NA
V: TRBV10-3
CDR3: CAISEASPTSSYEQYF
DNA: TGTGCCATCAGTGAGGCTTCCCCAACAAGCTCCTACGAGCAGTACTTC

D: NA
J: TRBJ2-7
size: few
V: TRBV5-1
CDR3: CASSLGNHEQYF
DNA: TGCGCCAGCAGCTTGGGGAACCACGAGCAGTACTTC

D: NA
J: TRBJ2-1
size: NA
V: TRBV7-9
CDR3: CASSPSAGVGETQFF
DNA: TGTGCCAGCAGCCCATCCGCTGGGGTGGGGGAGACCCAGTTCTTC

D: NA
J: TRBJ2-3
size: NA
V: TRBV4-2
CDR3: CASSQDRDSHTQYF
DNA: TGTGCCAGCAGCCAAGATAGGGACTCACATACGCAGTATTTT

D: NA
J: TRBJ2-1
size: few
V: TRBV18
CDR3: CASSLNRDIRYNEQFF
DNA: TGTGCCAGCTCCCTGAACCGGGACATCCGCTACAATGAGCAGTTCTTC

D: NA
J: TRBJ2-5
size: NA
V: TRBV28
CDR3: CASSPSGLKKGTQYF
DNA: TGCGCCAGCAGTCCCTCGGGGCTAAAGAAGGGGACCCAGTACTTC

D: NA
J: TRBJ1-4
size: NA
V: TRBV12-3/TRBV12-4
CDR3: CASSLGAEKPFF
DNA: TGTGCCAGCAGTTTAGGGGCGGAAAAACCGTTTTTT

D: TRBD2
J: TRBJ2-1
size: NA
V: TRBV7-7
CDR3: CASSNIAGGPESSYNEQFF
DNA: TGTGCCAGCAGCAATATAGCGGGAGGGCCAGAGAGCTCCTACAATGAGCAGTTCTTC

D: NA
J: TRBJ1-2
size: few
V: TRBV7-9
CDR3: CASSFTEMGYGYTF
DNA: TGTGCCAGCAGCTTCACGGAAATGGGCTATGGCTACACCTTC

D: NA
J: TRBJ2-7
size: NA
V: TRBV5-1
CDR3: CANSMTGTVYEQYF
DNA: TGCGCCAACAGCATGACCGGGACCGTCTACGAGCAGTACTTC

D: NA
J: TRBJ1-2
size: once
V: TRBV3-1
CDR3: CASSRRTATNYGYTF
DNA: TGTGCCAGCAGCCGCCGGACAGCTACTAACTATGGCTACACCTTC

D: TRBD2
J: TRBJ2-7
size: NA
V: TRBV20-1
CDR3: CSARGERAGTYEQYF
DNA: TGCAGTGCTAGAGGAGAACGAGCGGGGACTTACGAGCAGTACTTC

D: TRBD2
J: TRBJ2-3
size: NA
V: TRBV14
CDR3: CASSQVGRTTQYF
DNA: TGTGCCAGCAGCCAAGTCGGGAGGACTACGCAGTATTTT

D: TRBD1
J: TRBJ2-7
size: NA
V: TRBV28
CDR3: CASSLRQGAFYEQYF
DNA: TGTGCCAGCAGTTTAAGGCAGGGGGCCTTCTACGAGCAGTACTTC

D: NA
J: TRBJ2-3
size: NA
V: TRBV20-1
CDR3: CSAQRQSTDTQYF
DNA: TGCAGTGCCCAAAGACAAAGCACAGATACGCAGTATTTT

D: NA
J: TRBJ2-1
size: NA
V: TRBV12-3/TRBV12-4
CDR3: CASSVAWIYNEQFF
DNA: TGTGCCAGCAGTGTAGCGTGGATCTACAATGAGCAGTTCTTC

D: TRBD1
J: TRBJ1-5
size: many
V: TRBV27
CDR3: CASRTGGANQPQHF
DNA: TGTGCCAGCCGGACAGGGGGCGCGAATCAGCCCCAGCATTTT

D: NA
J: TRBJ2-7
size: few
V: TRBV18
CDR3: CASSPPQGHEQYF
DNA: TGTGCCAGCTCACCACCACAGGGCCACGAGCAGTACTTC

D: NA
J: TRBJ2-7
size: NA
V: TRBV7-9
CDR3: CASSLEGIGSSYEQYF
DNA: TGTGCCAGCAGCTTAGAAGGGATCGGGAGCTCCTACGAGCAGTACTTC

D: TRBD2
J: TRBJ2-1
size: NA
V: TRBV9
CDR3: CAGSARLAEGDEQFF
DNA: TGTGCCGGCAGCGCCAGACTAGCGGAGGGGGATGAGCAGTTCTTC

D: NA
J: TRBJ2-5
size: NA
V: TRBV18
CDR3: CASSPQGVGGTQYF
DNA: TGTGCCAGCTCACCACAGGGAGTCGGAGGGACCCAGTACTTC

D: NA
J: TRBJ1-1
size: NA
V: TRBV28
CDR3: CASSLTGTWSEAFF
DNA: TGTGCCAGCAGTTTAACCGGGACATGGTCTGAAGCTTTCTTT

D: NA
J: TRBJ1-6
size: NA
V: TRBV2
CDR3: CASSETQPEGSPLHF
DNA: TGTGCCAGCAGTGAAACACAGCCGGAGGGTTCACCCCTCCACTTT

D: TRBD2
J: TRBJ2-1
size: NA
V: TRBV5-1
CDR3: CASSLRTSGGFNEQFF
DNA: TGCGCCAGCAGCTTGAGGACGAGCGGGGGGTTCAATGAGCAGTTCTTC

D: TRBD1
J: TRBJ2-4
size: few
V: TRBV29-1
CDR3: CSVGGQGGFYEQYF
DNA: TGCAGCGTAGGGGGACAGGGAGGGTTTTATGAGCAGTACTTC